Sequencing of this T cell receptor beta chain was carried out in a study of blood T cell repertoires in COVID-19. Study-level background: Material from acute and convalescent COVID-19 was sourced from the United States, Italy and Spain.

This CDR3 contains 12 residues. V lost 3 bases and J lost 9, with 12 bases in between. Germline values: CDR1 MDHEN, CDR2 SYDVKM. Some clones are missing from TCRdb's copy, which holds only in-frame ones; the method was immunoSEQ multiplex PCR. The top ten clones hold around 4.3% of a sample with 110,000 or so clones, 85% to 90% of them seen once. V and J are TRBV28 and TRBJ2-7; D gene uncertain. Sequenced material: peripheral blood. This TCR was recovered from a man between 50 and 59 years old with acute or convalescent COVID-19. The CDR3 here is CASSLQTSRQYF. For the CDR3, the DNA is TGTGCCAGCAGTTTGCAGACTTCTAGGCAGTACTTC.